These T cell receptor beta chains were read from a single sample in a study of CD4 T cells in relation to SARS-CoV-2 and coronaviruses. These receptors lack a known antigen. Sequencing used immunoSEQ multiplex PCR; TCRdb keeps in-frame clones, though not all of them. The sample records around 18,000 clones, about three quarters being singletons. Sequenced sample: CD4+ T cells from PBMCs, cultured in vitro. Every receptor here comes from a human donor in good health. CDR3s include the opening cysteine and the closing phenylalanine or tryptophan. A D gene is named only where the DNA matches it firmly. Size values are once, few and many counts, or a class for expanded clones, and some rows have none.

v_call	clone_size	j_call	d_call	cdr3_nt	cdr3_aa
TRBV10-1	NA	TRBJ1-1	NA	TGCGCCAGCAGTGAGATGGACAGTACTGAAGCTTTCTTT	CASSEMDSTEAFF
TRBV5-8	NA	TRBJ1-1	NA	TGTGCCAGCGGATTAGGTAGTCTTCTTGGGACGAACACTGAAGCTTTCTTT	CASGLGSLLGTNTEAFF
TRBV5-1	NA	TRBJ2-7	NA	TGCGCCAGCAGCTTCGCATCCGGGACCCAGAGTGGCGAGCAGTACTTC	CASSFASGTQSGEQYF
TRBV9	NA	TRBJ1-1	NA	TGTGCCAGCAGCGTAGCTTTTTACGGGACTGAAGCTTTCTTT	CASSVAFYGTEAFF
TRBV7-2	NA	TRBJ2-3	TRBD1	TGTGCCAGCAGCTTAGGGACAGGGAGGACAGATACGCAGTATTTT	CASSLGTGRTDTQYF
TRBV25-1	NA	TRBJ1-2	NA	TGTGCCAGCAGTGAATTCTCTCGGACAGCCGTCTATGGCTACACCTTC	CASSEFSRTAVYGYTF
TRBV3-1/TRBV3-2	once	TRBJ2-7	NA	TGTGCCAGCAGCCAAGAAAGGTCCAGCTACGAGCAGTACTTC	CASSQERSSYEQYF
TRBV7-9	NA	TRBJ2-7	TRBD2	TGTGCCAGCAGCTCAGAGGGTAGCGGGAGTTACGAGCAGTACTTC	CASSSEGSGSYEQYF
TRBV15	NA	TRBJ1-3	NA	TGTGCCACCAGCGTCACAGTTTTGGGCTCCAATTCAAACACCATATATTTT	CATSVTVLGSNSNTIYF
TRBV6-5	NA	TRBJ1-5	TRBD1	TGTGCCAGCAGCCGGGACAGGGGCAATCAGCCCCAGCATTTT	CASSRDRGNQPQHF
TRBV6-6	NA	TRBJ2-7	TRBD1	TGTGCCAGCAGTTTACCGGGACAGGGCTACGAGCAGTACTTC	CASSLPGQGYEQYF
TRBV10-3	NA	TRBJ2-7	NA	TGTGCCATCTGGGACGCCCGGATATACGAGCAGTACTTC	CAIWDARIYEQYF
TRBV10-1	NA	TRBJ1-1	NA	TGCGCCAGCAGTGAGTCGTCGGGGACACCTGAAGCTTTCTTT	CASSESSGTPEAFF
TRBV3-1/TRBV3-2	NA	TRBJ2-3	NA	TGTGCCAGCAGCCAAACGGGAGTAGCCGATACGCAGTATTTT	CASSQTGVADTQYF
TRBV14	NA	TRBJ2-5	NA	TGTGCCAGCAGCCAAGATTGGGGATCGGAGACCCAGTACTTC	CASSQDWGSETQYF
TRBV9	few	TRBJ1-5	NA	TGTGCCAGCAGCGGGGGCCCCAATCAGCCCCAGCATTTT	CASSGGPNQPQHF